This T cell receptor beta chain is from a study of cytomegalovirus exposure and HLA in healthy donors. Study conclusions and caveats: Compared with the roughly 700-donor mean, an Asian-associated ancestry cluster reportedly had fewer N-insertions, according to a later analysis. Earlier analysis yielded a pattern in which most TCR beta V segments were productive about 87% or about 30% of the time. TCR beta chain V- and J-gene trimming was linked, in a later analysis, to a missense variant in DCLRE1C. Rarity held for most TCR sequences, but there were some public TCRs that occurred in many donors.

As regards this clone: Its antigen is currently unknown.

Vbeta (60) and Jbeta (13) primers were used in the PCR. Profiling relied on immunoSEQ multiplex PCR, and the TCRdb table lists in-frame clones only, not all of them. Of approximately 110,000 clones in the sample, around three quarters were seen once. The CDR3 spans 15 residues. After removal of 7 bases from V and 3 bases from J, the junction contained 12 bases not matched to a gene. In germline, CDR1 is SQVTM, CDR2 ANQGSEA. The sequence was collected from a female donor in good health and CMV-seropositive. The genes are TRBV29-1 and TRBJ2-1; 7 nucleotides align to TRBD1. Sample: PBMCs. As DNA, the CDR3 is TGCAGCGCTGTAACAGGGGCGGTTAGCTACAATGAGCAGTTCTTC. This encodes CSAVTGAVSYNEQFF.